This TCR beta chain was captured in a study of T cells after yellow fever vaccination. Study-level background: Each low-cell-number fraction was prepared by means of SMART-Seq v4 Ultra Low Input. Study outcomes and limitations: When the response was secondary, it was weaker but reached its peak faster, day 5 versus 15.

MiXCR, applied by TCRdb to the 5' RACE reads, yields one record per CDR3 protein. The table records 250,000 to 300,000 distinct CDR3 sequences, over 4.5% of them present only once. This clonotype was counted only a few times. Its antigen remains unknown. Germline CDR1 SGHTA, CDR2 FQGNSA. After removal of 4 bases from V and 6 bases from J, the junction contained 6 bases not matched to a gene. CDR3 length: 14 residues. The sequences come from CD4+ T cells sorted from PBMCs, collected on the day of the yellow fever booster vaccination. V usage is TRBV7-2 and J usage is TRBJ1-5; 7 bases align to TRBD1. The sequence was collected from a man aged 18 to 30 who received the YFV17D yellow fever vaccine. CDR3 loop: CASSSRQGSQPQHF. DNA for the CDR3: TGTGCCAGCAGCTCCCGACAGGGAAGTCAGCCCCAGCATTTT.